This TCR beta chain was sequenced for a study of blood T cell repertoires in COVID-19. The CDR3 covers 13 residues. From germline, CDR1 is SGHDT and CDR2 YYEEEE. Trimming left V 0 bases short and J 13 bases short, with 16 bases between. Using immunoSEQ multiplex PCR, the repertoire was profiled, and TCRdb retains in-frame clones only, with some absent. The sample yields roughly 250,000 clones, approximately 85% seen once. The clonotype comes from a human donor with COVID-19, enrolled during active disease. The donor label of this sample is uncertain. The sample consisted of peripheral blood. The chain carries TRBV5-6 and TRBJ1-2, with D unclear. CDR3 nucleotides: TGTGCCAGCAGCTTGGGAACGATCTCGGTTTTCACCTTC. Translated, it gives CASSLGTISVFTF.